The 30 T cell receptor beta chains listed next were all sequenced from one sample in a study of naive and memory T cell subsets. Both TRBC1 and TRBC2 were covered by a beta constant-region primer of two equimolar oligonucleotides. TCRdb re-called the UMI-ligation and nested PCR reads with MiXCR, one entry per CDR3 protein. There are approximately 27,000 distinct CDR3 sequences in the sample; around 10% occur only once, and more than 15% lies in the top ten. What was sequenced was effector memory CD4+ T cells from blood. Regarding subset: effector memory, CD45RA- CD27-. The receptor source for this set is a human donor in good health.

The chain recombines TRBV6-5 with TRBJ1-6; D ambiguous. The CDR3 is made up of 13 amino acids. V gave up 3 bases and J gave up 9 bases, with 9 bases separating them. Germline loops: CDR1 MNHEY, CDR2 SVGAGI. This CDR3 is CASSYELSSPLHF. For the CDR3, the DNA is TGTGCCAGCAGTTATGAGTTGAGTTCACCCCTCCACTTT.

The table lists this clonotype with many counts. The rearrangement uses TRBV3-1 and TRBJ2-5, with 8 bases identical to TRBD2. This CDR3 has 14 amino acids. Germline trimming cut 4 bases from V and 4 bases from J; bases unmatched to any gene: 5. CDR1 is LGHDT and CDR2 is YNNKEL in the germline V gene (reference sequence). The CDR3 DNA reads as TGTGCCAGCAGCCGGAGCGGGGGCGGAGAGACCCAGTACTTC. Its translation is CASSRSGGGETQYF.

The chain employs TRBV20-1 and TRBJ2-1, with TRBD2 matching over 12 bases. The CDR3 extends over 16 amino acids. Trimming cost V 3 bases and J 5 bases; bases outside gene matches: 8. Germline V gives CDR1 DFQATT, CDR2 SNEGSKA (reference sequence). The CDR3 protein is CSASSTSGGHNNEQFF. The CDR3, as DNA: TGCAGTGCTAGTTCGACTAGCGGGGGTCATAACAATGAGCAGTTCTTC.

This clonotype was detected a few times. The chain has TRBV20-1 and TRBJ1-5; TRBD1 aligns across 8 bases. Trimming took 2 bases from V and 7 from J; bases not matched to a gene: 22. CDR1 DFQATT and CDR2 SNEGSKA come from the germline V gene (reference sequence). The CDR3 runs to 19 residues. The CDR3 is CSARTREMDRRTGNQPQHF. The CDR3 DNA is TGCAGTGCTAGAACTAGAGAGATGGACCGTAGGACAGGGAACCAGCCCCAGCATTTT.

This clonotype was detected only a few times. V usage is TRBV6-1 and J usage is TRBJ1-6; TRBD1 might be the D (6 bases). The CDR3 length is 16 residues. Germline V gives CDR1 MNHNS, CDR2 SASEGT. V was trimmed by 2 bases and J by 9 bases, leaving 17 bases between them. The CDR3 reads CASSEILTGWASPLHF. CDR3 nucleotides: TGTGCCAGCAGTGAAATTCTGACAGGATGGGCTTCACCCCTCCACTTT.

The CDR3 DNA reads TGTGCCAGCAGCTCCCACAGGGGAAAGAATGAGCAGTTCTTC. It codes for CASSSHRGKNEQFF. The V and J genes are TRBV9 and TRBJ2-1; TRBD1 agrees at 7 bases. V shed 4 bases, J shed 7 bases, and the junction held 8 bases outside the gene matches. This CDR3 has 14 amino acids. CDR1 is SGDLS and CDR2 is YYNGEE in the germline V gene.

This clonotype was seen a few times. This chain links TRBV9 with TRBJ2-3, with TRBD2 identical over 13 bases. This CDR3 comprises 19 residues. J lost 4 bases, V lost 0 bases, and 11 bases had no gene match. The germline V gene has CDR1 SGDLS and CDR2 YYNGEE. CDR3 loop: CASSVALTSGGPGPDTQYF. CDR3 in DNA: TGTGCCAGCAGCGTAGCTCTGACTAGCGGGGGGCCAGGACCAGATACGCAGTATTTT.

This clonotype came up a few times. The gene calls are TRBV18 and TRBJ2-7; 9 nucleotides match TRBD2. With V trimmed by 3 bases and J by 9 bases, 12 bases remained unmatched. The length of the CDR3 is 15 residues. Germline-derived CDR1 and CDR2 are KGHSH and LQKENI. CDR3: CASSPRLAAQAVQYF. The CDR3 bases are TGTGCCAGCTCACCCCGACTAGCGGCCCAGGCGGTGCAGTACTTC.

The J gene is TRBJ1-2, the V gene TRBV4-3; D possibly corresponds to TRBD1 (5 bases). The V and J ends lost 0 bases and 7 bases respectively, with 15 bases between them. This CDR3 is 15 amino acids long. Per germline, CDR1 LGHNA and CDR2 YSLEER. This chain's CDR3 is CASSQDPNKGSGYTF. The CDR3 bases are TGCGCCAGCAGCCAAGATCCAAATAAGGGGAGTGGCTACACCTTC.

The J gene is TRBJ1-6, the V gene TRBV20-1, with 7 bases that match TRBD1. The CDR3 has 13 residues. The J segment lost 10 bases and the V segment lost 6 bases, leaving 9 bases of the junction unmatched. The V gene's germline CDR1 is DFQATT and CDR2 SNEGSKA (reference sequence). CDR3 DNA sequence: TGCAGTGCCTTACGACAGGGACGGTCACCCCTCCACTTT. Translation: CSALRQGRSPLHF.

The table lists this clonotype with many counts. The genes are TRBV12-3 or TRBV12-4 and TRBJ2-2, with a weak D call TRBD1 (6 bases). The CDR3 is 14 residues long. Deletions cut 6 bases from V and 7 bases from J, with 15 bases between. CDR3 DNA: TGTGCCAGCAGAAAAGGGGGTACGAGCGGGGAGCTGTTTTTT. As protein: CASRKGGTSGELFF.

The rearrangement links TRBV12-3 or TRBV12-4 to TRBJ1-4, with 10 bases lining up with TRBD1. Unmatched junction bases numbered 4, after V lost 5 bases and J lost 7 bases. The CDR3 totals 14 residues. The CDR3 is CASSGTGEGEKLFF. CDR3 DNA sequence: TGTGCCAGCAGTGGGACAGGGGAGGGTGAAAAACTGTTTTTT.

Ten or more counts support this clonotype. The chain combines TRBV5-4 with TRBJ2-1, with TRBD1 matching 11 bases. Unmatched junction bases numbered 6, after V lost 3 bases and J lost 7 bases. Germline values: CDR1 SGHNT, CDR2 YYREEE (reference sequence). The CDR3 extends over 15 amino acids. CDR3 DNA sequence: TGTGCCAGCAGCTCCCTCCGGGACAGGGGGAATGAGCAGTTCTTC. Protein product: CASSSLRDRGNEQFF.

This clonotype occurred many times. The chain carries TRBV7-7 and TRBJ2-5; perhaps D is TRBD1 or TRBD2 (5 bases each). This CDR3 region has 14 residues. Trimming cost V 1 base and J 5 bases, with 11 bases left between them. Germline lookup yields CDR1 SSHAT and CDR2 FNYEAQ (reference sequence). CDR3 amino acids: CASSLVGGSETQYF. The CDR3 bases are TGTGCCAGCAGCTTAGTTGGGGGATCGGAGACCCAGTACTTC.

The V gene is TRBV6-5, the J gene TRBJ1-5; TRBD1 might be the D (5 bases). The CDR3 has 16 residues. Germline CDR1 is MNHEY and CDR2 is SVGAGI. Trimming removed 6 bases from V and 4 bases from J, with 19 bases in between. The chain's CDR3 is CASSKRFRQTNQPQHF. The CDR3 DNA sequence: TGTGCCAGCAGCAAACGCTTTCGACAGACTAATCAGCCCCAGCATTTT.

This clonotype was observed at least ten times. The chain uses TRBV18 and TRBJ2-6; 9 nucleotides match TRBD1. Germline values: CDR1 KGHSH, CDR2 LQKENI. The V segment lost 3 bases and the J segment 0 bases; nucleotides outside the gene matches: 3. The CDR3 covers 17 residues. Here the CDR3 DNA reads TGTGCCAGCTCACCGACAGGGGGGTACTCTGGGGCCAACGTCCTGACTTTC. It is translated as CASSPTGGYSGANVLTF.

This rearrangement joins TRBV19 to TRBJ2-1; no clear D gene. Germline CDR1 and CDR2: LNHDA and SQIVND (reference sequence). With 6 bases removed from V and 7 bases from J, the gap between germline ends came to 13 bases. This CDR3 contains 13 residues. CDR3 residues: CASRPNNGNEQFF. The DNA for the CDR3 is TGTGCCAGTAGACCCAATAATGGTAATGAGCAGTTCTTC.

The rearrangement joins TRBV12-3 or TRBV12-4 to TRBJ2-7; D might be TRBD2 (6 bases). Deletions cut 5 bases from V and 6 bases from J, with 17 bases between. The CDR3 loop spans 14 amino acids. CDR3 bases: TGTGCCAGCAGTGGGACTTTTATCGATCGCGAGCAGTACTTC. It translates to CASSGTFIDREQYF.

The chain has TRBV28 and TRBJ1-5, with D hard to call. In germline, CDR1 is MDHEN, CDR2 SYDVKM. There are 13 residues in the CDR3. V was clipped by 8 bases and J by 6 bases, with 14 bases between them. The DNA for the CDR3 is TGTGCCAGCCCACGTAGGGAGGGTCAGCCCCAGCATTTT. Amino acid sequence: CASPRREGQPQHF.

This clonotype turned up a few times. This chain connects TRBV6-6 to TRBJ1-6; 9 bases match TRBD1. This CDR3 comprises 14 residues. The germline CDR1 and CDR2 sequences are MNHNY and SVGAGI (reference sequence). Unmatched junction bases numbered 6, after V lost 5 bases and J lost 10 bases. The CDR3 DNA reads TGTGCCAGCAGTCCCACAGGGGGCGACTCACCCCTCCACTTT. Translating gives CASSPTGGDSPLHF.

CDR3 nucleotide sequence: TGTGCCAGCCGAGTCTGGACTGAAGAGACCCAGTACTTC. This translates into CASRVWTEETQYF. The chain couples TRBV6-2 or TRBV6-3 to TRBJ2-5; weak D call: TRBD2 (5 bases). The CDR3 consists of 13 residues. The germline CDR1 and CDR2 sequences are MNHEY and SVGEGT. The V gene lost 8 bases and the J gene lost 3 bases, with 13 bases spanning the gap.

The rearrangement joins TRBV18 to TRBJ1-1; D is undetermined. V shed 2 bases and J shed 1 base, with 8 bases lying between them. The length of the CDR3 is 14 residues. Germline V lookup: CDR1 KGHSH, CDR2 LQKENI. CDR3 coding DNA: TGTGCCAGCTCACCAACCAGATCGAACACTGAAGCTTTCTTT. Translating it yields CASSPTRSNTEAFF.

As concerns this clonotype: A read error may explain this, as a much larger clone is one base away. The chain couples TRBV9 to TRBJ2-6; D is ambiguous. CDR3 length: 15 residues. Per germline, CDR1 SGDLS and CDR2 YYNGEE. Deletions cut 3 bases from V and 3 bases from J, with 10 bases between. The CDR3 protein is CASSAQGFGANVLTF. CDR3 bases: TGTGCCAGCAGCGCACAAGGCTTTGGGGCCAACGTCCTGACTTTC.

This clonotype occurred a few times. The rearrangement uses TRBV20-1 and TRBJ1-3; the D is unclear. Germline V gene lookup returns CDR1 DFQATT and CDR2 SNEGSKA (reference sequence). V was cut by 3 bases and J by 4 bases, with 13 bases left in between. There are 14 residues in the CDR3. The CDR3 DNA reads as TGCAGTGCTAGTCGGCAGGCTATAGGAAACACCATATATTTT. As protein: CSASRQAIGNTIYF.

This clonotype has at least ten counts. The gene calls are TRBV28 and TRBJ2-5, with TRBD1 matching 12 bases. With V trimmed by 4 bases and J by 5 bases, 8 bases remained unmatched. The CDR3 has 16 amino acids. Germline V gene lookup returns CDR1 MDHEN and CDR2 SYDVKM. CDR3 in amino acids: CASSWVGTGGLETQYF. Here the CDR3 DNA reads TGTGCCAGCAGTTGGGTCGGGACAGGGGGCTTGGAGACCCAGTACTTC.

There are many counts of this clonotype. The V call is TRBV7-2, the J call TRBJ2-1, with 9 bases identical to TRBD1. The CDR3 contains 16 residues. CDR1 SGHTA and CDR2 FQGNSA come from the germline V gene. J lost 6 bases, V lost 4 bases, and 10 bases had no gene match. The DNA of the CDR3 is TGTGCCAGCAGCTCCCAAGGGACAGGGAGCATCAATGAGCAGTTCTTC. This encodes CASSSQGTGSINEQFF.

The chain carries TRBV20-1 and TRBJ1-4; D ambiguous. Germline CDR1 is DFQATT and CDR2 is SNEGSKA (reference sequence). This CDR3 is 13 amino acids long. Trimming cost V 6 bases and J 0 bases, with 8 bases left between them. The CDR3 is CSARITTNEKLFF. In DNA, the CDR3 is TGCAGTGCGCGGATAACAACTAATGAAAAACTGTTTTTT.

The chain carries TRBV2 and TRBJ2-3; 10 bases match TRBD1. J was trimmed by 2 bases and V by 10 bases; bases with no gene match: 9. The CDR3 loop spans 15 amino acids. Germline CDR1 is SNHLY and CDR2 is FYNNEI. The DNA of the CDR3 is TGTGCCACAAAGGGCGGGACAGGGGTCACAGATACGCAGTATTTT. Amino acids: CATKGGTGVTDTQYF.

At least ten counts were recorded for this clonotype. The gene calls are TRBV20-1 and TRBJ1-1; weak D call: TRBD1 (6 bases). Germline CDR1 DFQATT, CDR2 SNEGSKA (reference sequence). The CDR3 has 14 amino acids. Trimming took 0 bases from V and 1 from J, leaving 9 bases between them. Written as DNA, the CDR3 is TGCAGTGCTAGAGATTGGGGGGCGAACACTGAAGCTTTCTTT. This gives the protein CSARDWGANTEAFF.

Concerning this clonotype itself: Given a much more abundant clone one base away, this may be a read error. The missing conserved phenylalanine or tryptophan at the end of this CDR3 makes a read error likely. The chain uses TRBV20-1 and TRBJ2-7, with 13 bases aligning to TRBD2. V was pared by 1 base and J by 2 bases, with 2 bases of the junction left unmatched. Germline loops: CDR1 DFQATT, CDR2 SNEGSKA (reference sequence). This CDR3 contains 15 residues. The CDR3 coding sequence is TGCAGTGCTAGAGGGGGACTAGCGGGAACCTACGAGCAGTACTCC. This translates into CSARGGLAGTYEQYS.